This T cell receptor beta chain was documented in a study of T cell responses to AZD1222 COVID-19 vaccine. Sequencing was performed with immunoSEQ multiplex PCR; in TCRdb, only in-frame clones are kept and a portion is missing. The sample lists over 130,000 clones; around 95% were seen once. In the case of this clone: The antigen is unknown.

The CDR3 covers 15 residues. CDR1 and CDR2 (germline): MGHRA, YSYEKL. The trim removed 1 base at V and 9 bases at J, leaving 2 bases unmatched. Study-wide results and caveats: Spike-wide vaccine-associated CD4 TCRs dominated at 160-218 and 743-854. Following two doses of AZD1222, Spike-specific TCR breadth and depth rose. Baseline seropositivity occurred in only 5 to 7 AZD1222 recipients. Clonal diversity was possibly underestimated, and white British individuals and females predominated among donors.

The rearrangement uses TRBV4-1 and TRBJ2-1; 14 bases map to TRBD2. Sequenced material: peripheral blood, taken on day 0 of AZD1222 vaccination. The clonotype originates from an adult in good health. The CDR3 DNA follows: TGCGCCAGCAGCCAAGGACTAGCGGGAGGGATTGAGCAGTTCTTC. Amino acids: CASSQGLAGGIEQFF.